This T cell receptor beta chain was captured by sequencing in a study of early T cells in non-severe SARS-CoV-2 infection. Study-level information: With bulk RNA from unsorted whole blood as input, sequencing yielded unpaired chains. Study-wide results and caveats: Sequences matched to VDJdb favored anti-spike CD8 responses, while private and CD4 specificities were missed.

Unique molecular identifiers tagged individual cDNA molecules. TCRdb re-derived calls from the 5' RACE reads in MiXCR, one entry per CDR3 protein. There are around 80,000 distinct CDR3 sequences in the sample; about 13% occur only once, and roughly 5.5% lies in the top ten. Germline V CDR1 and CDR2: SNHLY, FYNNEI. The CDR3 has 14 residues. Trimming cost V 8 bases and J 0 bases, with 14 bases left between them. Regarding this clonotype: What it recognizes is unknown.

This TCR derives from an adult who was a healthcare worker with PCR-confirmed SARS-CoV-2 infection or an uninfected control (not recorded which). The sequencing input was whole blood. V is TRBV2 and J is TRBJ2-7; D not resolved. CDR3: CASCAVQTSYEQYF. The CDR3 region has the DNA TGTGCCAGCTGTGCGGTACAGACCTCCTACGAGCAGTACTTC.